Included here is one T cell receptor beta chain sequence, with context. Its antigen is unidentified. Time point described: blood 2 weeks post-SBRT. Treatment described: 15 Gy SBRT to primary tumor, nephrectomy 4 weeks later. Radiation-treated patients gave blood at baseline, week 2 and week 4. The tumor was a clear cell renal cell carcinoma. The CDR3 totals 15 residues. Losses at the gene ends were 7 bases for V and 4 bases for J; bases not matched to a gene: 10. CDR1 is KGHSH, CDR2 LQKENI, per germline. The data derive from a study of radiation and T cells in renal cell carcinoma. Study at large: Nephrectomy followed 15 Gy stereotactic body radiation by 4 weeks. Study conclusions and caveats: From baseline, blood top tumor clonotypes peaked at 2 weeks post-radiation.

Assay: immunoSEQ multiplex PCR; the TCRdb copy retains only in-frame clones and omits some. This table has roughly 140,000 clones, approximately 90% appearing once. The V call is TRBV18, the J call TRBJ1-1, with 9 bases that match TRBD1. Specimen: blood, collected from a patient whose treatment included radiotherapy and nephrectomy. The TCR originated in a woman aged 45-65 years with renal cell carcinoma. The DNA of the CDR3 is TGTGCCAGCTTATTTCAACAGGGGGCGCGCACTGAAGCTTTCTTT. Protein product: CASLFQQGARTEAFF.